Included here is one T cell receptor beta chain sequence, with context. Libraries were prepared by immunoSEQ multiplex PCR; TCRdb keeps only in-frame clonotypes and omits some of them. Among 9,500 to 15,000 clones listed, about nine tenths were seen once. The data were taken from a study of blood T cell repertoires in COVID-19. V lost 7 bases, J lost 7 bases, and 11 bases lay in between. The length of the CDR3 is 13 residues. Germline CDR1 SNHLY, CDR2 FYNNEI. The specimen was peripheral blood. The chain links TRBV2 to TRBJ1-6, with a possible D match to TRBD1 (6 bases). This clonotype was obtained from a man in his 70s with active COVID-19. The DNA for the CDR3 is TGTGCCAGCAATCCGGGACAAAATTCACCCCTCCACTTT. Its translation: CASNPGQNSPLHF.